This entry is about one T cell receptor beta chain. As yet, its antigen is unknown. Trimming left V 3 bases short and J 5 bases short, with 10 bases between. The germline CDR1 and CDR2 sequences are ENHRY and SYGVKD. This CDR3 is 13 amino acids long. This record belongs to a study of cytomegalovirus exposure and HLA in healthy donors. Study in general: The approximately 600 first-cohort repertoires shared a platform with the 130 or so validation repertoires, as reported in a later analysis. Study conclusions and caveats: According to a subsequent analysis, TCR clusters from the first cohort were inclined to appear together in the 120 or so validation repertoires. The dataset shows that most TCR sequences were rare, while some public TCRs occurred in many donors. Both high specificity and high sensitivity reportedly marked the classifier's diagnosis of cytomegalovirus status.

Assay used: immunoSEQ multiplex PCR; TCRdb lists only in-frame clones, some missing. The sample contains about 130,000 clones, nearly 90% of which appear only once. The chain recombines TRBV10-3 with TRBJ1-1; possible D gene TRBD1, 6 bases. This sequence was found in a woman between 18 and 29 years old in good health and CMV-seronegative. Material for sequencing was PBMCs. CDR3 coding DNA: TGTGCCATCAGTGAACAGGGTGGAACTGAAGCTTTCTTT. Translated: CAISEQGGTEAFF.